This T cell receptor beta chain was identified in a study of cytomegalovirus exposure and HLA in healthy donors. This PCR relied on a set of 60 Vbeta primers and 13 Jbeta primers. The assay was immunoSEQ multiplex PCR, and TCRdb's table has in-frame clones only and misses some. Here the sample spans around 83,000 clones, about three quarters being singletons. Whole-study results and caveats: Later analysis suggested links between common viral pathogens and several top significant clusters.

V was trimmed by 8 bases and J by 6 bases, leaving 19 bases between them. This CDR3 spans 14 amino acids. Germline lookup yields CDR1 SNHLY and CDR2 FYNNEI. This clone came up a few times. Its specificity is not known. The clonotype comes from a male donor in good health and CMV-seropositive. The V and J genes are TRBV2 and TRBJ1-1; perhaps TRBD1 as D (6 bases). Sequencing input: PBMCs. The CDR3 here is CASLLYRARSEAFF. The CDR3 DNA follows: TGTGCCAGCCTGCTCTACAGGGCTAGGTCTGAAGCTTTCTTT.